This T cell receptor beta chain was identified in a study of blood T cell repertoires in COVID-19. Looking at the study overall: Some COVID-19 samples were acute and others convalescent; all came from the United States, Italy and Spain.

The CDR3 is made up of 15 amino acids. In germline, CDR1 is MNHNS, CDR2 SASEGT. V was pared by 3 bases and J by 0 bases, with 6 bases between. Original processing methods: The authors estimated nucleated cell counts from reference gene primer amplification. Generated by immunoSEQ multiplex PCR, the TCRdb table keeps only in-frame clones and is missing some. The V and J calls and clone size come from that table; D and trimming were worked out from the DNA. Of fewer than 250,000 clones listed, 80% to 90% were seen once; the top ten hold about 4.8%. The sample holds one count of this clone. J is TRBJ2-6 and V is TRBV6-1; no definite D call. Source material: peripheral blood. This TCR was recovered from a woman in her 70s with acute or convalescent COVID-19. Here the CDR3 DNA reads TGTGCCAGCAGTGATTATTTCTCTGGGGCCAACGTCCTGACTTTC. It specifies CASSDYFSGANVLTF.